The T cell receptor beta chain described here comes from a study of cytomegalovirus exposure and HLA in healthy donors. The PCR made use of 60 Vbeta and 13 Jbeta primers. Here immunoSEQ multiplex PCR was the method, and the copy in TCRdb shows in-frame clones only, minus some. The profile shows approximately 170,000 clones, more than 60% of them singletons. This CDR3 comprises 16 residues. Germline V gene sequence: CDR1 SGHRS, CDR2 YFSETQ. The trim removed 0 bases at V and 7 bases at J, leaving 4 bases unmatched. The source material was PBMCs. The receptor was derived from a female donor in good health and CMV-seronegative. The J gene is TRBJ1-6, the V gene TRBV5-1, with 10 nucleotides matching TRBD1. The CDR3 coding sequence is TGCGCCAGCAGCTTGGGTGCGGGACAGGGGAATTCACCCCTCCACTTT. Translating it yields CASSLGAGQGNSPLHF.